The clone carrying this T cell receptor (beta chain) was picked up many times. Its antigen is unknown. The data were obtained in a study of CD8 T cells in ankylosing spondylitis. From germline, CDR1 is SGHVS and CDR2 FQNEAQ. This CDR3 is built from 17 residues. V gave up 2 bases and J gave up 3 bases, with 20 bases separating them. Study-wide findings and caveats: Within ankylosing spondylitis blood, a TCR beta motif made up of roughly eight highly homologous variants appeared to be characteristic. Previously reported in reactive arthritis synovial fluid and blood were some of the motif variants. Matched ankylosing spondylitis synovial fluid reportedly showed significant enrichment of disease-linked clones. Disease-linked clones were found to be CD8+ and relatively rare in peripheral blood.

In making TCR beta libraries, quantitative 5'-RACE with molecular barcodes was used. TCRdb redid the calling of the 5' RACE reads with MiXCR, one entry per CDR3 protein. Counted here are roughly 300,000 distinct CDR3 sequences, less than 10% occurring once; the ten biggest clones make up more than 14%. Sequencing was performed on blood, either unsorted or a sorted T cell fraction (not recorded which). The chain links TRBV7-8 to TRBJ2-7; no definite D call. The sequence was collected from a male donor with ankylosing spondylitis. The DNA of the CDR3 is TGTGCCAGCAGCTTATCTCCTCGGACCTATCCCGGCTACGAGCAGTACTTC. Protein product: CASSLSPRTYPGYEQYF.